Shown below are 8 T cell receptor beta chains from a single sample sequenced in a study of T cell changes during pregnancy in multiple sclerosis (dated by TCRdb to the late 2010s). The library came from the immunoSEQ multiplex PCR assay. TCRdb holds this immuneACCESS table with in-frame rearrangements only. Some clones are missing; in checked studies, unresolved V genes explain under half, and the rest has no known cause. In all, the sample holds approximately 93,000 clones, and approximately 90% of those were seen once. The leading ten clones occupy 1.5% to 2% of the sample. This specimen consisted of peripheral blood, obtained in the first trimester of pregnancy. The receptors derive from a female donor in good health, enrolled as a control in a pregnancy study.

The gene calls are TRBV27 and TRBJ2-3; 7 bases fit TRBD2. After removal of 7 bases from V and 3 bases from J, the junction contained 7 bases not matched to a gene. The CDR3 has 14 amino acids. The germline gives CDR1 MNHEY, CDR2 SMNVEV (reference sequence). CDR3 protein: CASKSGVGTDTQYF. Here the CDR3 DNA reads TGTGCCAGCAAGAGCGGGGTGGGGACAGATACGCAGTATTTT.

V and J are TRBV2 and TRBJ1-3; D not resolved. This CDR3 is 14 amino acids long. Trimming shortened V by 10 bases and J by 3 bases, and 16 bases separated the two germline ends. Germline V lookup: CDR1 SNHLY, CDR2 FYNNEI. The CDR3 sequence: CATTYRGVGNTIYF. The CDR3 DNA follows: TGTGCCACCACCTATCGGGGAGTTGGAAACACCATATATTTT.

This chain joins TRBV5-6 and TRBJ1-6, with TRBD1 matching over 7 bases. The V and J ends lost 4 bases and 10 bases, in that order; junction bases with no gene match: 17. CDR3 size: 17 residues. Germline V gene lookup returns CDR1 SGHDT and CDR2 YYEEEE. The CDR3 sequence is CASSKRGTDPFKSPLHF. CDR3 in DNA: TGTGCCAGCAGCAAGCGGGGGACAGATCCTTTCAAGTCACCCCTCCACTTT.

The chain joins TRBV19 to TRBJ2-1; 12 bases align to TRBD1. After removal of 4 bases from V and 10 bases from J, the junction contained 8 bases not matched to a gene. CDR1 is LNHDA, CDR2 SQIVND, per germline (reference sequence). The CDR3 sequence is 15 residues long. The CDR3 DNA reads as TGTGCCAGTAGTACCGCCGGGACAGGGGGCCGAGAGCAGTTCTTC. Residues: CASSTAGTGGREQFF.

This clone came up once. The chain links TRBV5-1 to TRBJ1-4, with unresolved D. V was trimmed by 4 bases and J by 0 bases, leaving 10 bases between them. Germline V gene lookup returns CDR1 SGHRS and CDR2 YFSETQ. The CDR3 totals 15 residues. CDR3 sequence reads: CASSPDTSTNEKLFF. The CDR3 nucleotides read TGCGCCAGCAGCCCAGACACCTCAACTAATGAAAAACTGTTTTTT. The entire variable domain, with the rest obtained from reference TRBV5-1 and TRBJ1-4, is as follows: KAGVTQTPRYLIKTRGQQVTLSCSPISGHRSVSWYQQTPGQGLQFLFEYFSETQRNKGNFPGRFSGRQFSNSRSEMNVSTLELGDSALYLCASSPDTSTNEKLFFGSGTQLSVL.

The gene calls are TRBV7-2 and TRBJ2-3, with 10 bases lining up with TRBD2. The germline CDR1 and CDR2 sequences are SGHTA and FQGNSA. The CDR3 is 13 amino acids. V lost 11 bases, J lost 4 bases, and 6 bases stayed unmatched. The CDR3 bases are TGTGCCTCTGAGGGACTAGCGCCAGATACGCAGTATTTT. It is translated as CASEGLAPDTQYF. Full variable domain (rest looked up from reference TRBV7-2 and TRBJ2-3): GAGVSQSPSNKVTEKGKDVELRCDPISGHTALYWYRQSLGQGLEFLIYFQGNSAPDKSGLPSDRFSAERTGGSVSTLTIQRTQQEDSAVYLCASEGLAPDTQYFGPGTRLTVL.

The V gene is TRBV7-2, the J gene TRBJ2-4; possibly TRBD2 for D (6 bases). The CDR3 covers 13 residues. V was clipped by 5 bases and J by 11 bases, with 16 bases between them. Germline V gene lookup returns CDR1 SGHTA and CDR2 FQGNSA. The CDR3 region is CASSRPGGSVQYF. DNA of the CDR3: TGTGCCAGCAGCCGCCCCGGGGGATCCGTTCAGTACTTC.

The chain links TRBV7-9 to TRBJ2-2, with 10 bases that match TRBD2. V was clipped by 5 bases and J by 6 bases; unmatched bases: 9. This CDR3 is 16 amino acids long. Germline V gene lookup returns CDR1 SEHNR and CDR2 FQNEAQ (reference sequence). The CDR3 bases are TGTGCCAGCAGCCAAGGAGCGGGGGGGCCTTCCGGGGAGCTGTTTTTT. Its translation is CASSQGAGGPSGELFF.